These T cell receptor beta chains were read from a single sample in a study of post-analysis software for immune sequencing data. TCRdb independently ran MiXCR on the PCR reads; one entry per CDR3 protein. The sample has roughly 800,000 distinct CDR3 sequences; under 70% are singletons. Material: blood. The receptors were gathered from a girl between 10 and 17 years old with multiple sclerosis. Both conserved end residues are trimmed from each CDR3. Expanded clones are given a class, and other clones once, few, many or no size at all.

j_call clone_size v_call cdr3_aa
TRBJ2-1 few TRBV7-3 ASSPSSEDRVSVNEQF
TRBJ2-3 . TRBV11-2 ASSLGEIVDTQY
TRBJ2-4 . TRBV13 ASSATSGAKNIQY
TRBJ2-4 . TRBV6-1 ASRGRQGIGNIQY
TRBJ2-3 . TRBV20-1 SARTLQGTSEGTDTQY
TRBJ2-3 . TRBV6-2/TRBV6-3 ASSSSGSSDTQY
. . TRBV20-1 SAREVGEQY
TRBJ1-2 few TRBV7-6 ASSLASVGGLRGYT
TRBJ1-2 . TRBV6-1 ASRSSRGQNTNYGYT
TRBJ2-5 few TRBV5-1 ASSLSPRGSGETQY
TRBJ2-1 . TRBV2 ASSVSDLEQF
TRBJ2-7 . TRBV6-1 ASSEVPRSYEQY
TRBJ2-5 few TRBV20-1 SARDIAEQETQY
TRBJ2-7 few TRBV20-1 SARSVARTYEQY
TRBJ1-2 . TRBV7-6 ASSSEGLTEGYGYT
TRBJ2-5 . TRBV4-1 ASSQETPRRGTQY
TRBJ2-5 . TRBV7-9 ASSLASPNQETQY
TRBJ2-1 . TRBV7-6 ASSPRPTSAFSSYNEQF
TRBJ2-5 . TRBV5-1 ASSMGLYQETQY
TRBJ1-2 . TRBV3-1 ASSQGGIGGYT
TRBJ2-1 . TRBV20-1 SAREGGGAFYEQF
TRBJ2-3 . TRBV24-1 ATGSDSTDTQY
. . TRBV10-3 AISVGMDRAAYEQY
TRBJ2-1 . TRBV20-1 SAVPFRGKSYNEQF
TRBJ2-1 . TRBV19 ASSIILAGGNEQF
TRBJ2-1 few TRBV7-3 ASSLLGAVYNEQF
TRBJ2-5 few TRBV2 ASSEGGIETQY
TRBJ2-5 few TRBV29-1 SADPVTRVLETQY
TRBJ2-7 . TRBV29-1 SVARSQGAYERY
TRBJ1-6 . TRBV15 ATSRGQDVNSPLH